Listed below are T cell receptor beta chains from one sample, sequenced in a study of T cells in localized non-small cell lung cancer. The method was immunoSEQ multiplex PCR; TCRdb's version includes in-frame clones alone and lacks a portion of them. The top ten hold over 15% of the sample, which has about 33,000 clones, approximately 86% seen once. The starting material was peripheral blood mononuclear cells, obtained before any cancer treatment. The origin of the receptors is a man aged 40-75 years with stage III lung adenocarcinoma. Each CDR3 is given with its conserved first and last residue. A D gene is named only where the DNA matches it firmly. Expanded clones are given a class, and other clones once, few, many or no size at all.

clone_size d_call j_call v_call cdr3_nt cdr3_aa
. . TRBJ1-1 TRBV6-5 TGTGCCAGCAGTTACGGGGCCAGGGCGAACACTGAAGCTTTCTTT CASSYGARANTEAFF
. TRBD1 TRBJ1-1 TRBV19 TGTGCCAGCGAGTACGACAGGGGGACTGAAGCTTTCTTT CASEYDRGTEAFF
. TRBD1 TRBJ2-6 TRBV7-3 TGTGCCAGCAGCGACCGGGACAGGGGTGTTGGTGGGGCCAACGTCCTGACTTTC CASSDRDRGVGGANVLTF
. . TRBJ2-3 TRBV15 TGTGCCACCAGCAGAGTCTACCAGGGTCCCCTCACAGATACGCAGTATTTT CATSRVYQGPLTDTQYF
. . TRBJ1-2 TRBV2 TGTGCCAGCACAAAAGAGTATGGCTACACCTTC CASTKEYGYTF
. . TRBJ1-1 TRBV4-2 TGTGCCAGCAGCCAAGATGGTCATTCTGAAGCTTTCTTT CASSQDGHSEAFF
. . TRBJ1-5 TRBV7-2 TGTGCCAGCAGCCTAGTTAGTAATCAGCCCCAGCATTTT CASSLVSNQPQHF
. TRBD2 TRBJ2-1 TRBV2 TGTGCCAGCAGTGACAGCGGGGGGTCTAATGAGCAGTTCTTC CASSDSGGSNEQFF
. . TRBJ1-5 TRBV5-1 TGCGCCAGCAGCAACGGGGCCCCGAATCAGCCCCAGCATTTT CASSNGAPNQPQHF
. . TRBJ2-1 TRBV29-1 TGCAGCTCCCCGAGGAGTGCAGCGGTCCCCAATGAGCAGTTCTTC CSSPRSAAVPNEQFF
medium-sized . TRBJ1-5 TRBV4-1 TGCGCCAGCAGCTCGCAGGTACCGCTCGGGTCCTTCAATCAGCCCCAGCATTTT CASSSQVPLGSFNQPQHF
. . TRBJ2-5 TRBV7-9 TGTGCCAGCAGCTTAGGGCAGGGGAAAGAGACCCAGTACTTC CASSLGQGKETQYF
. TRBD1 TRBJ2-5 TRBV11-3 TGTGCCAGCAGCCCCGGGGACAGCCAACAAGAGACCCAGTACTTC CASSPGDSQQETQYF
. TRBD1 TRBJ2-7 TRBV6-5 TGTGCCAGCAGTTACAAAGGTCAGGGGGCTTACGAGCAGTACTTC CASSYKGQGAYEQYF
once TRBD2 TRBJ2-5 TRBV11-3 TGTGCCAGCAGCCCTAGGACTAGCGGGGGGGCGGAGACCCAGTACTTC CASSPRTSGGAETQYF
. TRBD1 TRBJ1-5 TRBV19 TGTGCCAGTAGAGCGGACAGGCGAGAGGATCAGCCCCAGCATTTT CASRADRREDQPQHF
. . TRBJ2-3 TRBV9 TGTGCCAGCAGCGTAGTGGGGGCCTCCACAGATACGCAGTATTTT CASSVVGASTDTQYF
. . TRBJ2-3 TRBV5-1 TGCGCCAGCAGCTTGGTTGGTCAAGTGGGGGATACGCAGTATTTT CASSLVGQVGDTQYF
. . TRBJ2-2 TRBV7-2 TGTGCCAGCAGCTTTTTAGGGATGGCCGGGGAGCTGTTTTTT CASSFLGMAGELFF